This TCR beta chain is drawn from a study of blood T cell repertoires in COVID-19 (dated by TCRdb to about 2020). About the study as a whole: Collaborator samples came from the United States, Italy and Spain and covered acute and convalescent phases of COVID-19. HLA class I and class II types, where available, came from metadata supplied by the sample provider rather than from assay-based typing. The prospective study material was composed of cDNA or gDNA derived from T cells, B-cell-depleted T cells, or PBMCs. Deeply sampled blood TCRbeta repertoires from subjects exposed to, actively infected with, or recovered from COVID-19 were included in the dataset. Samples were obtained from the ongoing ImmuneRACE study (first 160 participants) and from 1,200 or so subjects provided by 6 global collaborators. A freely available public database, intended as a resource for researchers studying the immune response to SARS-CoV-2, is where the repertoires were released. Sample metadata almost always included a de-identified subject ID, COVID-19 status, age in years and sex.

Points the paper makes about the study in general: The amount of clinical and demographic metadata varied by source and participant and was provided uncurated.

Remarks on this clone: Which antigen it targets is not known. No base quality information exists; no much larger clone differs at one position.

Each collaborating institution followed its own protocols to collect whole blood in K2EDTA tubes. For TCRbeta analysis, collaborator samples were shipped as frozen whole blood, as isolated PBMCs, or as DNA extracted from either sample type. The immunoSEQ Assay, a bias-controlled multiplex PCR, was used to amplify TCRbeta CDR3 regions from genomic DNA. In the paper's pipeline: Within the assay, amplification of reference gene primers was used to estimate how many nucleated cells each sample contained. Sequence reads were collapsed and filtered to measure the absolute abundance of every unique TCRbeta CDR3 rearrangement. For each sample, productive Simpson clonality was calculated by taking the square root of Simpson's diversity index across productive rearrangements. TCRdb retrieved this table from immuneACCESS and kept in-frame rearrangements only. Not all clones are present; in checked studies, unresolved V genes account for under half, and no reason is known for the remainder. D and trimming come from the DNA, and the V and J calls and clone size come from that table. The table for this sample lists under 150,000 clones; about 83% of them were counted only once. 9.5% to 15% of the sample comes from the top ten.

There are 16 amino acids in the CDR3, from cysteine to phenylalanine inclusive. Of the read, only the CDR3 DNA is kept; its 48 bases are in frame from base 1. The germline V gene gives CDR1 as MNHNS and CDR2 as SASEGT. The germline V end is reduced by 2 bases and the J end by 3 bases; junction bases left unmatched: 6. The chain is assembled from TRBV6-1 and TRBJ2-2; a stretch of 7 junction bases matches TRBD2. This sequence originates from a human donor in a cohort sampled during active COVID-19. Sample: peripheral blood. The bases are TGTGCCAGCAGTGAACTAACTAGCGATTACACCGGGGAGCTGTTTTTT. It codes for CASSELTSDYTGELFF.